This TCR beta chain is from a study of blood T cell repertoires in COVID-19. Study-level background: Some COVID-19 samples were acute and others convalescent; all came from the United States, Italy and Spain. PBMCs, B-cell-depleted T cells, or T cells provided the cDNA or gDNA that made up the material.

CDR3 length: 13 residues. Study processing details: Amplification of reference gene primers provided the estimated nucleated cell counts. Assay: immunoSEQ multiplex PCR; the TCRdb copy retains only in-frame clones and omits some. V, J and clone size are those of that table, while D and trimming were read from the DNA. The sample comprises about 82,000 clones, over 80% of which are singletons, and 15% to 20% rests with the top ten. The chain carries TRBV21-1 and TRBJ2-7; the table's D call TRBD1 went unverified against the DNA. TRBV21-1 represents a pseudogene. This receptor was obtained from a man at least 80 years old with active or convalescent COVID-19. Source material: peripheral blood. CDR3 loop: CASGRRPSYEQYV. CDR3 DNA: TGTGCCAGCGGGCGTCGCCCGTCCTACGAGCAGTACGTC.